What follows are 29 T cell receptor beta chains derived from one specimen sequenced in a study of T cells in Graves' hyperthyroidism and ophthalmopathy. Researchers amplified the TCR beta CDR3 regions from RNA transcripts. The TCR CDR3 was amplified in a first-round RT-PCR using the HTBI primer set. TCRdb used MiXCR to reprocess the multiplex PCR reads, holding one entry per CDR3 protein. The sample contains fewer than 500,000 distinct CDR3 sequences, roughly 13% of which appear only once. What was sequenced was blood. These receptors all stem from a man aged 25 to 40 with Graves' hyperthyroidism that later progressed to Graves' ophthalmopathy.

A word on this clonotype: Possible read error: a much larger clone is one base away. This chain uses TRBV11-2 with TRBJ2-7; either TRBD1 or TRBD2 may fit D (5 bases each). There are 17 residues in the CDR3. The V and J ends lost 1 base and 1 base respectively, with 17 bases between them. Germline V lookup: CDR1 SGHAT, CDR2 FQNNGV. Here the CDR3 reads CASSLAWGTLRSYEQYF. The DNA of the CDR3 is TGTGCCAGCAGCTTAGCGTGGGGGACCCTGAGGTCCTACGAGCAGTACTTC.

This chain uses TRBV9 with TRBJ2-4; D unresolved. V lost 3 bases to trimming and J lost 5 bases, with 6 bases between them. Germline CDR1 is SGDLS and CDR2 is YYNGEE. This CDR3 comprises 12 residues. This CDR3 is CASSADENIQYF. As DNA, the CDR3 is TGTGCCAGCAGCGCTGATGAAAACATTCAGTACTTC.

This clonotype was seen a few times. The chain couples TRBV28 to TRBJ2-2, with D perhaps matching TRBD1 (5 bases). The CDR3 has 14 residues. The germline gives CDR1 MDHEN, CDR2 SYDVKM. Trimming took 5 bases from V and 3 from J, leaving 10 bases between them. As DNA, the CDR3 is TGTGCCAGCAGTCCCGACAGATACACCGGGGAGCTGTTTTTT. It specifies CASSPDRYTGELFF.

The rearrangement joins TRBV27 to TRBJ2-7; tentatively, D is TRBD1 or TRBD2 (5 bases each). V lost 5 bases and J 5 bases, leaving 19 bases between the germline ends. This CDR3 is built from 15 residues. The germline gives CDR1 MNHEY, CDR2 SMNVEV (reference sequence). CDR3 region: CASSTEGPRVDEQYF. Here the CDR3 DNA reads TGTGCCAGCAGTACAGAGGGTCCCAGGGTCGACGAGCAGTACTTC.

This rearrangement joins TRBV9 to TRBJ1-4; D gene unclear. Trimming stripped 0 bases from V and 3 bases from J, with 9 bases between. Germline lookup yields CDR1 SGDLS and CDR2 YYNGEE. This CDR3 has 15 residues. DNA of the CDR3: TGTGCCAGCAGCGTAGGCGGGTCCGCTAATGAAAAACTGTTTTTT. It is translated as CASSVGGSANEKLFF.

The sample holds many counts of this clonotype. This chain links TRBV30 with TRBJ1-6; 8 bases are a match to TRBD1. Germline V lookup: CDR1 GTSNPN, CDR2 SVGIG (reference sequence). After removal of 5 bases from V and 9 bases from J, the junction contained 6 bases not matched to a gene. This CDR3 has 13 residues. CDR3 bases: TGTGCCTGGGGACAGGGAGGGGGTTCACCCCTCCACTTT. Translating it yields CAWGQGGGSPLHF.

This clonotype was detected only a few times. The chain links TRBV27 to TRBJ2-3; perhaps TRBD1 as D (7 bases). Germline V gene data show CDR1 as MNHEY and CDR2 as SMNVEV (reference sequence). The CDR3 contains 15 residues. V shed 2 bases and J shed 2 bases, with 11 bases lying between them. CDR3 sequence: CASSLARGVTDTQYF. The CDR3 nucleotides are TGTGCCAGCAGTTTAGCCAGGGGGGTCACAGATACGCAGTATTTT.

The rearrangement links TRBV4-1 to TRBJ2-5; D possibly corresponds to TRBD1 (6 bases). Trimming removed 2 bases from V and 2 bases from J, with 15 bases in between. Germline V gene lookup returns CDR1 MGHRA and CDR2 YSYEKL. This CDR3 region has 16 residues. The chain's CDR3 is CASSQPYRVRQETQYF. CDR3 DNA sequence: TGCGCCAGCAGCCAACCCTACAGGGTTAGGCAAGAGACCCAGTACTTC.

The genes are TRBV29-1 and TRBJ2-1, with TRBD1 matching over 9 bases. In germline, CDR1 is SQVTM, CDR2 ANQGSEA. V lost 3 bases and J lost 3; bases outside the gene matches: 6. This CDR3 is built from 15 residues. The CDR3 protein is CSVDGTGPDYNEQFF. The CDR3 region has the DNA TGCAGCGTTGATGGGACAGGGCCAGACTACAATGAGCAGTTCTTC.

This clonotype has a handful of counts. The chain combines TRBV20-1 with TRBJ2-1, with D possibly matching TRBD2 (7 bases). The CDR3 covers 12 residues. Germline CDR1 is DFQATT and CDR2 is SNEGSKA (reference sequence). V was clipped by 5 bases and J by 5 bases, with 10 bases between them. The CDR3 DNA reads TGCAGTGCTGAGGGGGGGAACAATGAGCAGTTCTTC. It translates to CSAEGGNNEQFF.

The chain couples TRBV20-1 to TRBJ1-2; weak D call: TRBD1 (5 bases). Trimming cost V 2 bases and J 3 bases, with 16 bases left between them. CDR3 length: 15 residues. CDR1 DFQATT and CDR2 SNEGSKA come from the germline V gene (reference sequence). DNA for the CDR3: TGCAGTGCTAGACCACGGGGGTCCGGCGACTATGGCTACACCTTC. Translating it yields CSARPRGSGDYGYTF.

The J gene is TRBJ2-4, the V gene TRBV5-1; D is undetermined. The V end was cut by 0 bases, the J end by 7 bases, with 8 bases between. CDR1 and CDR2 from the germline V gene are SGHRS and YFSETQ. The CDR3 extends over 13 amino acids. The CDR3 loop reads CASSLGTGNIQYF. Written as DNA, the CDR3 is TGCGCCAGCAGCTTGGGTACCGGGAACATTCAGTACTTC.

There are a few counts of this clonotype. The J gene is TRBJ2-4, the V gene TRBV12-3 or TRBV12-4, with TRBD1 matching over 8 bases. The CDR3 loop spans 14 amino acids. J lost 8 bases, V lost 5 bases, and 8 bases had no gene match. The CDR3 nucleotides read TGTGCCAGCAGTCCCACGACAGGGGAGGACATTCAGTACTTC. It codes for CASSPTTGEDIQYF.

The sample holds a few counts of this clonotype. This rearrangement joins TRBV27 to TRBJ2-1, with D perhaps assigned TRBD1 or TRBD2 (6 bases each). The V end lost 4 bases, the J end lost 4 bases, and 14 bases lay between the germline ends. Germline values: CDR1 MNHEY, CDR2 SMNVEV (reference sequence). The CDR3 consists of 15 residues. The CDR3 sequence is CASSSLGGSYNEQFF. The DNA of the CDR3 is TGTGCCAGCAGTTCCCTGGGGGGCTCGTACAATGAGCAGTTCTTC.

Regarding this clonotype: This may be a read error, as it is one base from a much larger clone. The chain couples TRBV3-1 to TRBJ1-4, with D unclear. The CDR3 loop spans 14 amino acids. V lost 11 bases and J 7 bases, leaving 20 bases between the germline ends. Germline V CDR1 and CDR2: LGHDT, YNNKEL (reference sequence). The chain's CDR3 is CACTTKGDGEKLFF. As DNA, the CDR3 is TGTGCCTGCACCACGAAAGGTGATGGTGAAAAACTGTTTTTT.

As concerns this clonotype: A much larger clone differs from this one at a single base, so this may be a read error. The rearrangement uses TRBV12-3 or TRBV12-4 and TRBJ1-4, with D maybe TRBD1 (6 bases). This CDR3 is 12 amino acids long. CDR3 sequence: CARSMRGEKLFF. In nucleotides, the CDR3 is TGTGCCCGCAGTATGAGGGGGGAAAAACTGTTTTTT.

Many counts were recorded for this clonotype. The CDR3 bases are TGTGCCAGCACCCCTCGGCACCTCACAGATACGCAGTATTTT. Its translation is CASTPRHLTDTQYF. The V call is TRBV28, the J call TRBJ2-3; D gene unclear. V was pared by 7 bases and J by 2 bases, with 13 bases between. Germline CDR1 is MDHEN and CDR2 is SYDVKM. This CDR3 spans 14 amino acids. Full variable domain (rest looked up from reference TRBV28 and TRBJ2-3): DVKVTQSSRYLVKRTGEKVFLECVQDMDHENMFWYRQDPGLGLRLIYFSYDVKMKEKGDIPEGYSVSREKKERFSLILESASTNQTSMYLCASTPRHLTDTQYFGPGTRLTVL.

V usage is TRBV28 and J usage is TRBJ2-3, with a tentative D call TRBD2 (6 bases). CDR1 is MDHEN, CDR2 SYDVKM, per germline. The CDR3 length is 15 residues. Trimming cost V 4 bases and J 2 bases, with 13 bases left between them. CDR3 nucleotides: TGTGCCAGCAGTTGGGCCGGGAGTAACACAGATACGCAGTATTTT. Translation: CASSWAGSNTDTQYF.

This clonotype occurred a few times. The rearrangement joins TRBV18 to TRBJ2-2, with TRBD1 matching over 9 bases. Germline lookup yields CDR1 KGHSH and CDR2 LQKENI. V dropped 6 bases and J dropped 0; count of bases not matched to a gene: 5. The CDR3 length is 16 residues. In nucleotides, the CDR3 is TGTGCCAGCTCCCTAGGGACAGGGACGAACACCGGGGAGCTGTTTTTT. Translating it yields CASSLGTGTNTGELFF.

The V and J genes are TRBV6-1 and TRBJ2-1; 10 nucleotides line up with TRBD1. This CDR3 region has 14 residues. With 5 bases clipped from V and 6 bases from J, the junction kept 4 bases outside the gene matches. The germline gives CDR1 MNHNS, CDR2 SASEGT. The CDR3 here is CASSRGQGSNEQFF. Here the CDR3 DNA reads TGTGCCAGCAGTAGGGGACAGGGGAGCAATGAGCAGTTCTTC.

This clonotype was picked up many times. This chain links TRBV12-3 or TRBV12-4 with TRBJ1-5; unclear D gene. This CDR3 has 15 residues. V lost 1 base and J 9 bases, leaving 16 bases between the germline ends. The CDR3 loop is CASSLGNNRGRPQHF. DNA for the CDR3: TGTGCCAGCAGTTTAGGGAACAACCGCGGGCGGCCCCAGCATTTT.

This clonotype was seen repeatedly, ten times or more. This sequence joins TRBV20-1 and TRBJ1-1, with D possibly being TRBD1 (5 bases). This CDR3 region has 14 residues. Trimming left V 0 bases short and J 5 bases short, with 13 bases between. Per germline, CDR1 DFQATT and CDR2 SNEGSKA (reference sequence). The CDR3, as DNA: TGCAGTGCTAGAGATATGGGGCGCGCAACTGAAGCTTTCTTT. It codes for CSARDMGRATEAFF.

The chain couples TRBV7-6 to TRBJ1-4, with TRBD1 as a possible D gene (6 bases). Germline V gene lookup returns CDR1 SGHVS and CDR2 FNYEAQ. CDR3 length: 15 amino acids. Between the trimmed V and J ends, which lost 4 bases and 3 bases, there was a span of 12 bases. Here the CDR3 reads CASSSPGGPNEKLFF. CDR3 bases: TGTGCCAGCAGCTCGCCGGGGGGCCCTAATGAAAAACTGTTTTTT. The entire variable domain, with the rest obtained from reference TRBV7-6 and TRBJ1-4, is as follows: GAGVSQSPRYKVTKRGQDVALRCDPISGHVSLYWYRQALGQGPEFLTYFNYEAQQDKSGLPNDRFSAERPEGSISTLTIQRTEQRDSAMYRCASSSPGGPNEKLFFGSGTQLSVL.

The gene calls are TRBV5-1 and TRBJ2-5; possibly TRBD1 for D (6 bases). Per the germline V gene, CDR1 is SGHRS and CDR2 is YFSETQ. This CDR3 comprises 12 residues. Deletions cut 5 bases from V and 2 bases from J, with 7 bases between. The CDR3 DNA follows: TGCGCCAGCAGACAGGGTCAAGAGACCCAGTACTTC. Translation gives CASRQGQETQYF.

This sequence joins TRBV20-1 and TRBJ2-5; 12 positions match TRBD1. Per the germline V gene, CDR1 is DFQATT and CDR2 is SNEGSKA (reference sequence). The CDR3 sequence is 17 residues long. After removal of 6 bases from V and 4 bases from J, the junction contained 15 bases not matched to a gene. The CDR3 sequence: CSAVPTLGTGGTETQYF. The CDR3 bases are TGCAGTGCCGTCCCGACGTTGGGGACAGGGGGCACAGAGACCCAGTACTTC.

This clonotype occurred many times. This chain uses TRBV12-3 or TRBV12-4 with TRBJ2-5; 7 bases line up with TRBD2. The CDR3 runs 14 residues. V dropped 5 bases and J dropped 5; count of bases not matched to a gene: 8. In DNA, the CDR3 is TGTGCCAGCAGTCCGTCTCCCGGGAGGGAGACCCAGTACTTC. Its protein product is CASSPSPGRETQYF.

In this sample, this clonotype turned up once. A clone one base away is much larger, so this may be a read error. DNA for the CDR3: TGTGCCAGACCCGGGCCGAATGAAAAACTGCTTTTT. Translated: CARPGPNEKLLF. The V call is TRBV3-1, the J call TRBJ1-4; D remains unclear. Germline assignment: CDR1 LGHDT and CDR2 YNNKEL (reference sequence). The CDR3 is made up of 12 amino acids.

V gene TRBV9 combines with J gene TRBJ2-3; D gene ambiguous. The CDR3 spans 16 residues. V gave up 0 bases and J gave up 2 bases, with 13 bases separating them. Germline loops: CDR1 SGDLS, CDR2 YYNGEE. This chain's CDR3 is CASSVADYQFTDTQYF. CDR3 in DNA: TGTGCCAGCAGCGTAGCGGATTATCAATTCACAGATACGCAGTATTTT.

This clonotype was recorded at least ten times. CDR3 sequence reads: CASRLQDQPQHF. CDR3 DNA sequence: TGTGCCAGCAGACTTCAGGACCAGCCCCAGCATTTT. The rearrangement uses TRBV28 and TRBJ1-5; D is unclear. Deletions cut 6 bases from V and 7 bases from J, with 10 bases between. Germline assignment: CDR1 MDHEN and CDR2 SYDVKM. There are 12 residues in the CDR3.